The present T cell receptor (beta chain) was sequenced within a study of blood T cell repertoires in COVID-19. Study-wide background: Samples of COVID-19 (acute and convalescent) were obtained from the United States, Italy and Spain. Nucleic acid was either cDNA or gDNA, and it came from T cells, B-cell-depleted T cells, or PBMCs.

With 0 bases removed from V and 8 bases from J, the gap between germline ends came to 4 bases. Germline V gene data show CDR1 as PRHDT and CDR2 as FYEKMQ (reference sequence). The CDR3 spans 12 residues. Per the study methods: By means of reference gene primer amplification, nucleated cell counts were estimated. Only in-frame clones appear in the TCRdb table, and some are missing; sequencing was by immunoSEQ multiplex PCR. The V and J calls and clone size come from that table; D and trimming were worked out from the DNA. The data hold a few hundred thousand clones, with more than 70% observed a single time.

The chain couples TRBV13 to TRBJ1-4; D gene uncertain. This TCR came from a woman in her forties or fifties with acute or convalescent COVID-19. Sample: peripheral blood. CDR3 nucleotides: TGTGCCAGCAGCTTAGGCGTAGAAAAACTGTTTTTT. This gives the protein CASSLGVEKLFF.